Below, 15 T cell receptor beta chains from the same sample are listed, as sequenced in a study of T cells expressing NK-cell markers. TCRdb reprocessed the 5' RACE reads and reports one entry per CDR3 protein, with no DNA. The listing contains 450,000 to 600,000 distinct CDR3 sequences. The material sequenced was blood T cells: a sorted CD56 or NKG2C T cell subset, CD4+ or CD8+ T cells, or bulk PBMC T cells (not recorded which). The receptors originated from a young man in good health.

V usage is TRBV5-4 and J usage is TRBJ2-3; absent DNA, TCRdb's TRBD2 call cannot be checked. This CDR3 spans 16 amino acids. Germline CDR1 reads SGHNT; CDR2 reads YYREEE (reference sequence). The chain's CDR3 is CASSLRLAEITDTQYF.

The V gene is TRBV4-3, the J gene TRBJ2-1; checking the TCRdb D call of TRBD1 is not possible without DNA. This CDR3 is 16 amino acids long. Germline loops: CDR1 LGHNA, CDR2 YSLEER. CDR3 in amino acids: CASSQDSGQGGNEQFF.

The gene calls are TRBV12-3 or TRBV12-4 and TRBJ2-5. The CDR3 length is 14 residues. The CDR3 is CASSLFSNQETQYF.

This chain uses TRBV20-1 with TRBJ2-5; without DNA, the TCRdb call of TRBD1 cannot be checked. Germline CDR1 and CDR2: DFQATT and SNEGSKA (reference sequence). The CDR3 covers 14 residues. The CDR3 reads CSAKDRRYQETQYF.

The V gene is TRBV7-9, the J gene TRBJ2-5; as DNA is missing, the TRBD1 call by TCRdb cannot be tested. The CDR3 is 16 residues long. Germline loops: CDR1 SEHNR, CDR2 FQNEAQ (reference sequence). The CDR3 region is CASSLDLEGVKETQYF.

The chain carries TRBV4-2 and TRBJ2-1; TCRdb's D call of TRBD1 is untestable without DNA. Per the germline V gene, CDR1 is LGHNA and CDR2 is YNFKEQ. The CDR3 spans 17 residues. The CDR3 here is CASSPREAAGAYNEQFF.

CDR3 in amino acids: CASSLSPGTGTEAFF. The chain uses TRBV12-3 or TRBV12-4 and TRBJ1-1; the D call from TCRdb, TRBD1, cannot be confirmed without DNA. This CDR3 has 15 amino acids.

The chain links TRBV6-5 to TRBJ2-1; there is no DNA to check the TCRdb D call of TRBD1. CDR3 length: 14 amino acids. Germline CDR1 MNHEY, CDR2 SVGAGI. CDR3 residues: CASSYQPGWGEQFF.

The chain uses TRBV7-3 and TRBJ2-7; as DNA is missing, the TRBD2 call by TCRdb cannot be tested. This CDR3 comprises 16 residues. Germline V gene lookup returns CDR1 SGHTA and CDR2 FQGTGA. This CDR3 reads CASSQTPGTSIYEQYF. Together with reference TRBV7-3 and TRBJ2-7, the CDR3 gives the full variable domain: GAGVSQTPSNKVTEKGKYVELRCDPISGHTALYWYRQSLGQGPEFLIYFQGTGAADDSGLPNDRFFAVRPEGSVSTLKIQRTERGDSAVYLCASSQTPGTSIYEQYFGPGTRLTVT.

This chain joins TRBV4-1 and TRBJ1-5; the D gene TCRdb calls, TRBD1, cannot be checked with no DNA. The CDR3 loop spans 15 amino acids. CDR1 and CDR2 (germline): MGHRA, YSYEKL. The CDR3 protein is CASRSLGVSNQPQHF.

This chain connects TRBV6-2 or TRBV6-3 to TRBJ2-7; TCRdb reports TRBD1, a call that lacks DNA to check it against. Germline assignment: CDR1 MNHEY and CDR2 SVGEGT. CDR3 length equals 18 residues. This chain's CDR3 is CASSYSPPGVSGIHEQYF.

The genes are TRBV12-3 or TRBV12-4 and TRBJ2-7. The CDR3 has 12 amino acids. The CDR3 reads CASSLGPLEQYF.

The chain carries TRBV27 and TRBJ1-5; TCRdb's assignment of TRBD1 cannot be checked, as there is no DNA. Germline V gene data show CDR1 as MNHEY and CDR2 as SMNVEV (reference sequence). The CDR3 spans 13 residues. The CDR3 sequence is CASNHRGLGPQHF.

The chain links TRBV5-1 to TRBJ2-7. The V gene's germline CDR1 is SGHRS and CDR2 YFSETQ. The CDR3 length is 13 residues. CDR3 sequence reads: CASSLVSSYEQYF.

The rearrangement joins TRBV16 to TRBJ1-5; the TCRdb call, TRBD1, lacks DNA for checking. This CDR3 spans 15 amino acids. Germline V gene sequence: CDR1 KGHSY, CDR2 FQNENV. The CDR3 loop reads CASSQYSGGDQPQHF.